This T cell receptor beta chain emerged from a study of human T cells and chemical hapten exposure. The study, taken as a whole, reports: Expanded TCRs produced significantly more large CDR3 similarity clusters than controls did.

Time point described: pre-sensitization, week 0. The treatment here: therapeutic diphenylcyclopropenone sensitization with weekly scalp DPC. This clonotype was detected a few times. Its antigen is undetermined. Each cDNA molecule in the library carried unique molecular identifiers. TCRdb reprocessed the RACE reads via MiXCR and lists one record per CDR3 protein. This sample has about 98,000 distinct CDR3 sequences, with more than 10% found just once. Germline V gene sequence: CDR1 SGHTA, CDR2 FQGNSA. This CDR3 spans 13 amino acids. Trimming shortened V by 4 bases and J by 7 bases, and 13 bases separated the two germline ends.

The receptor was isolated from a woman aged 55-70 years with alopecia areata. Some clones in this sample may be carry-over from other donors' samples. This chain links TRBV7-2 with TRBJ2-5, with D perhaps TRBD2 (5 bases). This specimen was whole blood, taken in connection with sensitization to the hapten diphenylcyclopropenone (DPC). CDR3 protein: CASSSTDAGTQYF. The CDR3 coding sequence is TGTGCCAGCAGCTCTACAGACGCGGGGACCCAGTACTTC.